Included here is one T cell receptor (beta chain) sequence, with context. Its cognate antigen is unknown. The PCR had 60 Vbeta and 13 Jbeta primers. Produced via immunoSEQ multiplex PCR; TCRdb's table is partial and in-frame only. The sample lists fewer than 250,000 clones, less than 85% seen once, with approximately 5% in the top ten. This sample was included in a study of cytomegalovirus exposure and HLA in healthy donors. Findings and caveats of the study: It is likely that the observed cluster of highly shared sequence variants was a sequencing artifact.

In germline, CDR1 is SGHTA, CDR2 FQGTGA. The V and J ends lost 5 bases and 5 bases, in that order; junction bases with no gene match: 11. The CDR3 is made up of 15 amino acids. The V gene is TRBV7-3, the J gene TRBJ2-5, with 7 bases that match TRBD1. The sample consisted of PBMCs. The source is a man aged 30 to 39 in good health and CMV-seropositive. The CDR3 loop is CASSLRQGVEETQYF. As DNA, the CDR3 is TGTGCCAGCAGCCTTCGACAGGGCGTCGAGGAGACCCAGTACTTC. Supplemented by reference TRBV7-3 and TRBJ2-5, the full variable domain reads GAGVSQTPSNKVTEKGKYVELRCDPISGHTALYWYRQSLGQGPEFLIYFQGTGAADDSGLPNDRFFAVRPEGSVSTLKIQRTERGDSAVYLCASSLRQGVEETQYFGPGTRLLVL.